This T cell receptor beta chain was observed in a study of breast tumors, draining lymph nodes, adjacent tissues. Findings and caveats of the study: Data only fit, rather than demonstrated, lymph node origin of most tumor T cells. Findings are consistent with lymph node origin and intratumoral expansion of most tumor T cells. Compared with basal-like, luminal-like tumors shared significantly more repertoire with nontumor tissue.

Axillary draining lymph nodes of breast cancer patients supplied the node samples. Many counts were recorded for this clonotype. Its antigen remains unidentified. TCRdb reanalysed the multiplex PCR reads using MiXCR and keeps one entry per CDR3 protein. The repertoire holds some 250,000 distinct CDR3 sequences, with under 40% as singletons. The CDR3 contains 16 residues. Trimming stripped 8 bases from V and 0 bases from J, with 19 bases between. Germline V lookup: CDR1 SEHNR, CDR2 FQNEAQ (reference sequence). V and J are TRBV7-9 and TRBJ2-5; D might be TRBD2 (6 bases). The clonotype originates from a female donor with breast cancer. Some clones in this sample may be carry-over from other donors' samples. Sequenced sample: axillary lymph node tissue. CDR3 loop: CASGRRGRGNQETQYF. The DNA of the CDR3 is TGTGCCAGCGGACGAAGGGGCCGGGGGAACCAAGAGACCCAGTACTTC. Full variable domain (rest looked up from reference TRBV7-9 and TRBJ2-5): DTGVSQNPRHKITKRGQNVTFRCDPISEHNRLYWYRQTLGQGPEFLTYFQNEAQLEKSRLLSDRFSAERPKGSFSTLEIQRTEQGDSAMYLCASGRRGRGNQETQYFGPGTRLLVL.